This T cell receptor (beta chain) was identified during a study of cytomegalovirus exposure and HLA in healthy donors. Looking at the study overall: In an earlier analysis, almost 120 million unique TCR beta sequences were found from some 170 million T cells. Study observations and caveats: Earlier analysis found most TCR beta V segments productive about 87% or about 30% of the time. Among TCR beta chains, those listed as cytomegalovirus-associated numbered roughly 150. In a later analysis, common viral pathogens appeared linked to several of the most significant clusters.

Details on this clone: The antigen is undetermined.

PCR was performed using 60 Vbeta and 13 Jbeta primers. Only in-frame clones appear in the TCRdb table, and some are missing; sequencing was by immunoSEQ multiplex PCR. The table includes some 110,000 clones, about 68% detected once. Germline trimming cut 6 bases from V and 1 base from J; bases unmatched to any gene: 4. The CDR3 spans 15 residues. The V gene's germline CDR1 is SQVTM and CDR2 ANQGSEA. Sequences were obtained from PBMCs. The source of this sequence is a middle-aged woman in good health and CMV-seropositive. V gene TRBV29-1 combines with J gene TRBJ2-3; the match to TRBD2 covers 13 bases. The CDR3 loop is CSVTGTSGGTDTQYF. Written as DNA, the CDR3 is TGCAGCGTCACCGGGACTAGCGGGGGCACAGATACGCAGTATTTT.